One sample yielded the 9 T cell receptor beta chains listed below, sequenced in a study of immune evolution from preneoplasia to lung adenocarcinoma. Assay: immunoSEQ multiplex PCR; the TCRdb copy retains only in-frame clones and omits some. The sample has 9,500 to 12,000 clones; more than 80% are singletons. Sequenced: FFPE invasive lung adenocarcinoma tissue. The receptors here all came from a person aged 65-85 years with invasive lung adenocarcinoma.

The chain links TRBV5-1 to TRBJ1-4; 9 bases align to TRBD1. The germline V gene encodes CDR1 SGHRS and CDR2 YFSETQ. The CDR3 is 17 residues long. With 0 bases clipped from V and 5 bases from J, the junction kept 8 bases outside the gene matches. This CDR3 reads CASSLGDRGYFNEKLFF. For the CDR3, the DNA is TGCGCCAGCAGCTTGGGAGACAGGGGGTATTTCAATGAAAAACTGTTTTTT.

This clone has a single count. J is TRBJ1-4 and V is TRBV4-1; D unresolved. Per germline, CDR1 MGHRA and CDR2 YSYEKL. This CDR3 spans 18 amino acids. V gave up 0 bases and J gave up 5 bases, with 19 bases separating them. CDR3 loop: CASSQDVRLGSPNEKLFF. CDR3 in DNA: TGCGCCAGCAGCCAAGATGTAAGGTTGGGGTCACCAAATGAAAAACTGTTTTTT.

V gene TRBV5-5 combines with J gene TRBJ2-7; 9 bases are a match to TRBD1. This CDR3 is built from 14 residues. Germline V gives CDR1 SGHKS, CDR2 YYEKEE (reference sequence). V gave up 6 bases and J gave up 2 bases; unmatched junction bases: 6. This CDR3 reads CASTTGTGTYEQYF. CDR3 in DNA: TGTGCCAGCACCACCGGGACAGGGACCTACGAGCAGTACTTC. Drawing the rest from reference TRBV5-5 and TRBJ2-7, the complete variable domain is DAGVTQSPTHLIKTRGQQVTLRCSPISGHKSVSWYQQVLGQGPQFIFQYYEKEERGRGNFPDRFSARQFPNYSSELNVNALLLGDSALYLCASTTGTGTYEQYFGPGTRLTVT.

The chain links TRBV28 to TRBJ2-1; unclear D gene. Germline V CDR1 and CDR2: MDHEN, SYDVKM. Between the trimmed V and J ends, which lost 9 bases and 5 bases, there was a span of 8 bases. The CDR3 sequence is 11 residues long. CDR3 protein: CASRRDNEQFF. The CDR3 nucleotides read TGTGCCAGTCGCCGGGACAATGAGCAGTTCTTC.

The genes are TRBV28 and TRBJ1-2; D remains unclear. This CDR3 region has 13 residues. V lost 7 bases, J lost 2 bases, and 11 bases lay in between. The germline V gene encodes CDR1 MDHEN and CDR2 SYDVKM. The CDR3, as DNA: TGTGCCAGCACGGTGCAGGACAACTATGGCTACACCTTC. Translated: CASTVQDNYGYTF.

The chain links TRBV6-5 to TRBJ1-2, with D possibly TRBD1 on 6 matching bases. The CDR3 loop spans 15 amino acids. Germline lookup yields CDR1 MNHEY and CDR2 SVGAGI. Trimming stripped 1 base from V and 4 bases from J, with 13 bases between. CDR3 loop: CASSYWGDTRYGYTF. The CDR3 coding sequence is TGTGCCAGCAGTTACTGGGGGGACACGCGCTATGGCTACACCTTC.

The chain combines TRBV27 with TRBJ1-2, with 7 bases identical to TRBD1. The V and J ends lost 3 bases and 4 bases, in that order; junction bases with no gene match: 5. Germline loops: CDR1 MNHEY, CDR2 SMNVEV (reference sequence). The CDR3 covers 14 residues. CDR3 nucleotide sequence: TGTGCCAGCAGTTTTTCCGGGACAGCCTATGGCTACACCTTC. It yields the protein CASSFSGTAYGYTF.

In its sample, this clone was seen once. The chain has TRBV2 and TRBJ1-1, with 9 bases aligning to TRBD1. J gave up 7 bases and V 8 bases, and 11 bases lay outside the gene matches. CDR1 is SNHLY and CDR2 is FYNNEI in the germline V gene. CDR3 length: 14 residues. Here the CDR3 reads CASVLTGGGDEAFF. CDR3 nucleotide sequence: TGTGCCAGCGTTTTGACAGGGGGAGGCGATGAAGCTTTCTTT.

This clone has only one observation. This sequence joins TRBV28 and TRBJ1-3; D not resolved. Germline CDR1 MDHEN, CDR2 SYDVKM. This CDR3 has 12 amino acids. V lost 5 bases and J 4 bases, leaving 6 bases between the germline ends. CDR3 loop: CASSRTGNTIYF. The CDR3 DNA reads TGTGCCAGCAGTCGGACGGGAAACACCATATATTTT.